These 16 T cell receptor beta chains were all obtained from the same sample, sequenced in a study of cytomegalovirus exposure and HLA in healthy donors. Both 60 Vbeta primers and 13 Jbeta primers went into the PCR. Sequencing was performed with immunoSEQ multiplex PCR; in TCRdb, only in-frame clones are kept and a portion is missing. The table records approximately 150,000 clones, 73% of them present only once. The source material was PBMCs. The receptor source for this set is a woman between 18 and 29 years old in good health and CMV-seronegative.

The chain carries TRBV7-2 and TRBJ2-3; 8 nucleotides line up with TRBD2. Germline CDR1 SGHTA, CDR2 FQGNSA. V shed 1 base and J 2 bases; nucleotides not matched to a gene: 8. The length of the CDR3 is 17 residues. The CDR3 spells CASSLDGTSGYTDTQYF. Here the CDR3 DNA reads TGTGCCAGCAGCTTAGATGGGACTAGTGGATACACAGATACGCAGTATTTT.

The V gene is TRBV9, the J gene TRBJ1-2, with 7 bases matching TRBD1. The CDR3 is 16 amino acids. Germline trimming cut 4 bases from V and 2 bases from J; bases unmatched to any gene: 11. The germline V gene has CDR1 SGDLS and CDR2 YYNGEE. Here the CDR3 reads CASSLSRTGENYGYTF. Written as DNA, the CDR3 is TGTGCCAGCAGCCTCTCTAGAACAGGGGAAAACTATGGCTACACCTTC.

J is TRBJ2-1 and V is TRBV29-1; 10 positions agree with TRBD2. V dropped 8 bases and J dropped 4; count of bases not matched to a gene: 8. The CDR3 totals 14 residues. CDR1 is SQVTM and CDR2 is ANQGSEA in the germline V gene. CDR3 in DNA: TGCAGCACACCCGGGACTAGCGCGTACAATGAGCAGTTCTTC. Translating it yields CSTPGTSAYNEQFF.

This clone appeared once. The chain recombines TRBV7-2 with TRBJ1-5, with D unresolved. The CDR3 has 12 residues. In germline, CDR1 is SGHTA, CDR2 FQGNSA. The germline V and J ends were trimmed by 1 base and 9 bases, with 7 bases remaining between them. The CDR3 reads CASSLVGRPQHF. As DNA, the CDR3 is TGTGCCAGCAGCTTAGTAGGGAGGCCCCAGCATTTT.

J is TRBJ1-1 and V is TRBV18; D might be TRBD1 (5 bases). The CDR3 is 15 amino acids. Looked up from germline, CDR1 is KGHSH and CDR2 is LQKENI. Trimming pared 0 bases from V and 1 base from J, leaving 9 bases between. The chain's CDR3 is CASSPPGRANTEAFF. For the CDR3, the DNA is TGTGCCAGCTCACCACCTGGCAGGGCGAACACTGAAGCTTTCTTT. The full variable domain, with the rest looked up from reference TRBV18 and TRBJ1-1, is NAGVMQNPRHLVRRRGQEARLRCSPMKGHSHVYWYRQLPEEGLKFMVYLQKENIIDESGMPKERFSAEFPKEGPSILRIQQVVRGDSAAYFCASSPPGRANTEAFFGQGTRLTVV.

The V call is TRBV6-5, the J call TRBJ2-3; D not certain. The CDR3 runs 12 residues. Germline assignment: CDR1 MNHEY and CDR2 SVGAGI. V lost 4 bases and J 6 bases, leaving 8 bases between the germline ends. This CDR3 reads CASSSIGDTQYF. The CDR3 DNA reads TGTGCCAGCAGTTCCATCGGGGATACGCAGTATTTT.

This chain's CDR3 is CASSESGTGVRTEAFF. CDR3 DNA: TGTGCCAGCAGCGAGTCCGGGACAGGGGTAAGAACTGAAGCTTTCTTT. J is TRBJ1-1 and V is TRBV9; TRBD1 matches 10 bases. The CDR3 loop spans 16 amino acids. V lost 3 bases and J lost 5; bases outside the gene matches: 10. Germline V gene lookup returns CDR1 SGDLS and CDR2 YYNGEE.

Notes on this clone: The same CDR3 arises from other DNA sequences in this sample as well. This rearrangement joins TRBV30 to TRBJ1-5; D is ambiguous. The V gene's germline CDR1 is GTSNPN and CDR2 SVGIG (reference sequence). The CDR3 consists of 13 residues. Trimming took off 0 bases at V and 4 bases at J, with 7 bases between the two ends. The CDR3 DNA sequence: TGTGCCTGGAGTGTACGCGGGAATCAGCCCCAGCATTTT. Its protein is CAWSVRGNQPQHF. Drawing the rest from reference TRBV30 and TRBJ1-5, the complete variable domain is SQTIHQWPATLVQPVGSPLSLECTVEGTSNPNLYWYRQAAGRGLQLLFYSVGIGQISSEVPQNLSASRPQDRQFILSSKKLLLSDSGFYLCAWSVRGNQPQHFGDGTRLSIL.

CDR3 loop: CASSLKEGGAGTLHF. In DNA form, the CDR3 reads TGTGCCAGCAGTTTAAAGGAGGGGGGGGCCGGCACCCTCCACTTT. The rearrangement links TRBV27 to TRBJ1-6, with a weak D call TRBD1 (6 bases). This CDR3 comprises 15 residues. V was shortened by 2 bases and J by 14 bases, with 19 bases between the two germline ends. CDR1 MNHEY and CDR2 SMNVEV come from the germline V gene (reference sequence).

In nucleotides, the CDR3 is TGCGCCAGCAGTTACCCCCCTTACAATGGCTACACCTTC. This gives the protein CASSYPPYNGYTF. The chain has TRBV5-1 and TRBJ1-2, with D hard to call. Trimming shortened V by 5 bases and J by 6 bases, and 14 bases separated the two germline ends. CDR3 length equals 13 residues. CDR1 is SGHRS, CDR2 YFSETQ, per germline.

J is TRBJ2-7 and V is TRBV4-2, with D maybe TRBD2 (6 bases). Trimming took off 1 base at V and 2 bases at J, with 12 bases between the two ends. The CDR3 length is 15 residues. The V gene's germline CDR1 is LGHNA and CDR2 YNFKEQ. CDR3 in amino acids: CASSQGRGRPYEQYF. The CDR3 nucleotides are TGTGCCAGCAGCCAAGGGCGGGGCCGTCCCTACGAGCAGTACTTC.

This clone was found a few times. J is TRBJ2-7 and V is TRBV6-6; TRBD1 might be the D (5 bases). The V gene's germline CDR1 is MNHNY and CDR2 SVGAGI (reference sequence). The CDR3 loop spans 16 amino acids. The germline V and J ends were trimmed by 0 bases and 3 bases, with 15 bases remaining between them. The CDR3 loop reads CASSYSPGPVIYEQYF. CDR3 in DNA: TGTGCCAGCAGTTACTCGCCAGGGCCCGTAATCTACGAGCAGTACTTC.

Only a few counts were recorded for this clone. This chain joins TRBV18 and TRBJ2-7; 8 bases align to TRBD2. After removal of 3 bases from V and 6 bases from J, the junction contained 4 bases not matched to a gene. CDR3 length: 13 amino acids. Germline V CDR1 and CDR2: KGHSH, LQKENI. In nucleotides, the CDR3 is TGTGCCAGCTCACCCCGGGGGGGAGGCGAGCAGTACTTC. It specifies CASSPRGGGEQYF.

This clone was found a few times. The chain is built from TRBV5-6 and TRBJ1-2; a weak D match, TRBD1 (6 bases). The CDR3 consists of 15 residues. Trimming removed 0 bases at V and 4 bases at J, with 13 bases between. Germline V gives CDR1 SGHDT, CDR2 YYEEEE. CDR3 in amino acids: CASSLGGQQPYGYTF. The CDR3 coding sequence is TGTGCCAGCAGCTTGGGGGGGCAGCAGCCCTATGGCTACACCTTC.

The J gene is TRBJ2-3, the V gene TRBV11-3; TRBD1 agrees at 7 bases. Per germline, CDR1 SGHNT and CDR2 YENEEA. After removal of 4 bases from V and 6 bases from J, the junction contained 19 bases not matched to a gene. CDR3 length: 18 amino acids. The CDR3 sequence is CASSSAMRTDRNSDTQYF. CDR3 in DNA: TGTGCCAGCAGCTCGGCAATGCGCACGGACAGGAACAGTGATACGCAGTATTTT.

The chain combines TRBV6-5 with TRBJ2-7, with 7 bases matching TRBD1. V gave up 7 bases and J gave up 3 bases; unmatched junction bases: 12. This CDR3 spans 15 amino acids. Germline CDR1 and CDR2: MNHEY and SVGAGI. For the CDR3, the DNA is TGTGCCAGCACAGTTCATCCGGGACAGAGCTACGAGCAGTACTTC. Amino acid sequence: CASTVHPGQSYEQYF.